The rows below give T cell receptor beta chains drawn from one sample of a study of regulatory T cells in long-lasting Graves disease. TCRdb reprocessed the multiplex PCR reads with MiXCR, giving one entry per CDR3 protein. The sample records about 620,000 distinct CDR3 sequences, around 17% being singletons. A further study also used this sample, focusing on T cells in Graves' hyperthyroidism and ophthalmopathy.

Sequencing was performed on peripheral blood mononuclear cells (PBMCs), taken at new diagnosis, from a patient treated with antithyroid drugs. These receptors were obtained from a young woman with Graves disease. Each CDR3 is given with its conserved first and last residue. The D gene is left open where the match is weak. The size of a clone is reported for some rows only, either as once, few or many, or as a class for expanded clones.

few,15,-,TRBJ1-2,TRBV7-2,CASSLQTGNLGGYTF,TGTGCCAGCAGCCTACAAACAGGGAATCTTGGGGGCTACACCTTC
-,15,-,TRBJ1-6,TRBV7-8,CASSRSRVHNSPLHF,TGTGCCAGCAGTCGGAGCCGGGTCCATAATTCACCCCTCCACTTT
few,18,TRBD2,TRBJ2-5,TRBV2,CASSEGGLAGGSRETQYF,TGTGCCAGCAGTGAAGGCGGACTAGCGGGAGGTTCGCGAGAGACCCAGTACTTC
many,17,TRBD1,TRBJ1-2,TRBV2,CASSGPGQGALNYGYTF,TGTGCCAGCAGTGGGCCGGGACAGGGGGCCTTAAACTATGGCTACACCTTC
many,13,-,TRBJ1-1,TRBV28,CASSLRLSIEAFF,TGTGCCAGCAGTTTGAGGTTATCGATAGAGGCTTTCTTT
few,17,TRBD1,TRBJ2-1,TRBV19,CASSHRGGTASYNEQFF,TGTGCCAGTAGTCATCGGGGTGGGACAGCGTCCTACAATGAGCAGTTCTTC
many,15,-,TRBJ2-2,TRBV9,CASSGGTVNTGELFF,TGTGCCAGCAGCGGAGGGACCGTAAACACCGGGGAGCTGTTTTTT
-,17,-,TRBJ2-1,TRBV7-3,CASSPLGSAGPYNEQFF,TGTGCCAGCAGCCCCTTAGGGAGTGCAGGGCCTTACAATGAGCAGTTCTTC
many,12,-,TRBJ1-1,TRBV28,CASLSAGRAAFF,TGTGCCAGCCTATCCGCAGGGAGGGCAGCTTTCTTT
-,11,-,TRBJ2-1,TRBV20-1,CSADSRNEQFF,TGCAGTGCTGATTCCCGGAATGAGCAGTTCTTC
few,17,-,TRBJ2-7,TRBV5-1,CASSLGGGPGTLYEQYF,TGCGCCAGCAGCTTGGGGGGTGGCCCCGGGACTTTATACGAGCAGTACTTC
-,16,TRBD2,TRBJ2-3,TRBV6-2/TRBV6-3,CASSYSTSGLTDTQYF,TGTGCCAGCAGTTACTCGACTAGCGGACTCACAGATACGCAGTATTTT
-,13,TRBD1,TRBJ1-2,TRBV3-1,CASSRGQAHGYTF,TGTGCCAGCAGCCGCGGACAGGCCCATGGCTACACCTTC
many,18,TRBD2,TRBJ2-3,TRBV2,CASSVVTSGRAGGDTQYF,TGTGCCAGCAGTGTTGTGACTAGCGGGAGGGCCGGGGGCGATACGCAGTATTTT
many,15,-,TRBJ2-7,TRBV6-1,CASSQQGIGSYEQYF,TGTGCCAGCAGTCAACAGGGAATTGGGTCCTACGAGCAGTACTTC
-,15,TRBD1,TRBJ2-7,TRBV20-1,CSALGQVYPTYEQYF,TGCAGTGCCCTAGGACAGGTCTATCCCACCTACGAGCAGTACTTC
few,12,-,TRBJ2-2,TRBV19,CASGRGAGELFF,TGTGCCAGTGGTAGGGGTGCCGGGGAGCTGTTTTTT
many,14,-,TRBJ2-7,TRBV12-3/TRBV12-4,CASSRQPSSYEQYF,TGTGCCAGCAGTCGACAGCCTAGCTCCTACGAGCAGTACTTC
-,15,TRBD2,TRBJ2-2,TRBV20-1,CSARARLAGPGELFF,TGCAGTGCTAGAGCCCGACTAGCGGGACCCGGGGAGCTGTTTTTT
-,15,-,TRBJ2-2,TRBV7-6,CASSLDVTNTGELFF,TGTGCCAGCAGCTTAGATGTCACCAACACCGGGGAGCTGTTTTTT
once,12,-,TRBJ1-5,TRBV28,CASSEERQPQHF,TGTGCCAGCAGTGAGGAACGTCAGCCCCAGCATTTT
-,17,TRBD2,TRBJ2-5,TRBV5-4,CASRPPGLAGGIETQYF,TGTGCCAGCAGACCTCCGGGACTAGCGGGAGGAATAGAGACCCAGTACTTC
many,12,-,TRBJ1-2,TRBV28,CASRRQEYGYTF,TGTGCCAGCAGACGACAGGAATATGGCTACACCTTC
many,13,-,TRBJ1-5,TRBV14,CASSQAANQPQHF,TGTGCCAGCAGCCAAGCGGCCAATCAGCCCCAGCATTTT
few,17,-,TRBJ2-7,TRBV7-3,CASSLRGTGTGTYEQYF,TGTGCCAGCAGCTTAAGAGGTACCGGGACTGGGACCTACGAGCAGTACTTC
once,15,TRBD2,TRBJ2-1,TRBV30,CAWAPSSGSRDEQFF,TGTGCCTGGGCGCCGTCTAGCGGGAGTAGGGATGAGCAGTTCTTC
few,16,TRBD1,TRBJ2-3,TRBV5-1,CASSWTTGGIADTQYF,TGCGCCAGCAGCTGGACGACAGGGGGCATAGCAGATACGCAGTATTTT
many,12,-,TRBJ1-2,TRBV12-3/TRBV12-4,CASSDVGYGYTF,TGTGCCAGCAGTGACGTCGGCTATGGCTACACCTTC
many,12,TRBD2,TRBJ2-1,TRBV7-9,CASSWDYHEQFF,TGTGCCAGCAGCTGGGACTATCATGAGCAGTTCTTC
-,12,-,TRBJ2-7,TRBV24-1,CATGNRAEEQYF,TGTGCCACCGGGAACAGAGCAGAGGAGCAGTACTTC
few,14,-,TRBJ2-2,TRBV30,CASGRDSNTGELFF,TGTGCTTCCGGCCGGGACTCGAACACCGGGGAGCTGTTTTTT
many,16,-,TRBJ2-5,TRBV28,CASSLSLGSVQETQYF,TGTGCCAGCAGTTTATCTTTGGGTTCGGTCCAAGAGACCCAGTACTTC
-,15,TRBD1,TRBJ2-7,TRBV5-4,CASRRNRGESYEQYF,TGTGCCAGCAGGAGAAACAGGGGGGAGTCCTACGAGCAGTACTTC
few,17,-,TRBJ1-5,TRBV20-1,CSAPPGHLKDSNQPQHF,TGCAGTGCACCCCCGGGACACCTAAAAGATAGCAATCAGCCCCAGCATTTT
many,13,-,TRBJ1-5,TRBV27,CARTDLVVQPQHF,TGTGCCAGGACGGACCTCGTAGTTCAGCCCCAGCATTTT
few,15,-,TRBJ1-2,TRBV14,CASSQDGRGSTGYTF,TGTGCCAGCAGCCAAGATGGCAGGGGCTCCACTGGCTACACCTTC
-,15,TRBD2,TRBJ2-5,TRBV2,CASRTGLAGQETQYF,TGTGCCAGCCGAACGGGACTAGCGGGGCAAGAGACCCAGTACTTC
many,15,TRBD1,TRBJ2-7,TRBV2,CASRFRGQGNYEQYF,TGTGCCAGCCGTTTTCGGGGACAGGGGAACTACGAGCAGTACTTC
few,12,-,TRBJ1-2,TRBV28,CASSLGWGGYTF,TGTGCCAGCAGTTTAGGATGGGGGGGCTACACCTTC
many,14,-,TRBJ2-5,TRBV27,CASSPYRVQETQYF,TGTGCCAGCAGTCCCTACAGGGTCCAAGAGACCCAGTACTTC
many,16,TRBD2,TRBJ2-1,TRBV11-2,CASRKIAGDKYNEQFF,TGTGCCAGCAGGAAGATAGCGGGAGACAAGTACAATGAGCAGTTCTTC
-,15,-,TRBJ2-7,TRBV20-1,CSAISPAALSYEQYF,TGCAGTGCAATCTCTCCGGCCGCCTTATCCTACGAGCAGTACTTC
-,17,-,TRBJ2-4,TRBV28,CASSSYRTGRGKNIQYF,TGTGCCAGCAGTAGCTACCGGACAGGGAGGGGCAAAAACATTCAGTACTTC
few,14,-,TRBJ2-1,TRBV4-2,CASSPNPQNNEQFF,TGTGCCAGCAGCCCGAACCCCCAGAACAATGAGCAGTTCTTC
-,13,TRBD1,TRBJ1-1,TRBV12-3/TRBV12-4,CASSSWGQGAAFF,TGTGCCAGCAGTTCATGGGGACAGGGGGCAGCTTTCTTT
once,14,-,TRBJ1-4,TRBV20-1,CSARNRDTDEKLFF,TGCAGTGCTAGAAACCGGGACACCGATGAAAAACTGTTTTTT
-,12,TRBD1,TRBJ1-1,TRBV29-1,CSVEGDREGAFF,TGCAGCGTTGAGGGGGACAGGGAGGGAGCTTTCTTT
few,10,-,TRBJ2-1,TRBV10-2,CASKHNEQFF,TGCGCCAGCAAACACAATGAGCAGTTCTTC
many,13,-,TRBJ1-1,TRBV2,CASSEGVYTEAFF,TGTGCCAGCAGTGAAGGGGTCTACACTGAAGCTTTCTTT
-,14,-,TRBJ1-5,TRBV6-2/TRBV6-3,CASTLVPPNQPQHF,TGTGCCAGCACCTTGGTCCCACCGAATCAGCCCCAGCATTTT
-,18,-,TRBJ2-7,TRBV7-9,CASSLIPPHRAQDYEQYF,TGTGCCAGCAGCTTGATACCCCCTCATAGGGCTCAAGACTACGAGCAGTACTTC
many,15,-,TRBJ1-5,TRBV19,CASSIVGNSNQPQHF,TGTGCCAGTAGTATTGTCGGAAATAGCAATCAGCCCCAGCATTTT
-,16,-,TRBJ2-3,TRBV6-2/TRBV6-3,CASSSERTPAKDTQYF,TGTGCCAGCAGTTCGGAGAGGACTCCAGCCAAAGATACGCAGTATTTT
few,16,TRBD1,TRBJ1-2,TRBV10-2,CASSEPIGTARSGYTF,TGCGCCAGCAGTGAGCCTATCGGGACAGCGAGGAGTGGCTACACCTTC